These 3 T cell receptor beta chains originate from one sample sequenced in a study of human T cells and chemical hapten exposure. The authors' total RNA extraction used unfractionated whole blood. TCRdb fed the 5' RACE reads into MiXCR, producing one record per CDR3 protein. The repertoire holds 81,000 or so distinct CDR3 sequences, with about 8.4% as singletons. The receptors derive from a male donor in good health.

This clonotype appeared many times. The chain links TRBV4-2 to TRBJ1-2; 10 bases are a match to TRBD1. The CDR3 runs to 17 residues. The germline gives CDR1 LGHNA, CDR2 YNFKEQ. Losses at the gene ends were 0 bases for V and 1 base for J; bases not matched to a gene: 5. This chain's CDR3 is CASSQDDRGRLNYGYTF. CDR3 in DNA: TGTGCCAGCAGCCAAGATGACAGGGGGCGACTTAACTATGGCTACACCTTC.

V gene TRBV29-1 combines with J gene TRBJ2-2, with 8 bases aligning to TRBD1. The ends lost 6 bases at V and 7 bases at J; junction bases unmatched: 7. Germline V gene sequence: CDR1 SQVTM, CDR2 ANQGSEA. This CDR3 has 13 residues. The CDR3 nucleotides are TGCAGCGTGGAGGGACAGGACGGCGGGGAGCTGTTTTTT. Translation gives CSVEGQDGGELFF.

A remark on this clonotype: A read error may be the cause here, since a much bigger clone is one base away. This chain links TRBV7-4 with TRBJ1-2; TRBD1 agrees at 10 bases. The CDR3 spans 18 residues. In germline, CDR1 is SGHVT, CDR2 SQSDAQ. CDR3 sequence reads: CASSLKGTGAGGSYGFTF. CDR3 coding DNA: TGTGCCAGCAGCTTGAAAGGGACAGGGGCCGGGGGGAGCTATGGCTTCACCTTC. The full variable domain, in which reference TRBV7-4 and TRBJ1-2 provide the parts outside the CDR3, is GAGVSQSPRYKVAKRGRDVALRCDSISGHVTLYWYRQTLGQGSEVLTYSQSDAQRDKSGRPSGRFSAERPERSVSTLKIQRTEQGDSAVYLCASSLKGTGAGGSYGFTFGSGTRLTVV.